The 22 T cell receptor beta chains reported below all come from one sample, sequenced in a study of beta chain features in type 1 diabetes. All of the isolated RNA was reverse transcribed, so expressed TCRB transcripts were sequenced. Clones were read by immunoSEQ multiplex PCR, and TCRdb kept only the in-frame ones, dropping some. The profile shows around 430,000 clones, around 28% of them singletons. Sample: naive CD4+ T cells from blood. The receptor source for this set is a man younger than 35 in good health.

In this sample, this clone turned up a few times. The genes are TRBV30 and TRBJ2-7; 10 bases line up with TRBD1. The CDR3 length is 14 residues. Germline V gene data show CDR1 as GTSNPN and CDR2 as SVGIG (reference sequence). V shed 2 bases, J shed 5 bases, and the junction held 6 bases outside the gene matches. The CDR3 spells CAWSFGTGEHEQYF. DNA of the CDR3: TGTGCCTGGAGTTTTGGGACAGGGGAACACGAGCAGTACTTC.

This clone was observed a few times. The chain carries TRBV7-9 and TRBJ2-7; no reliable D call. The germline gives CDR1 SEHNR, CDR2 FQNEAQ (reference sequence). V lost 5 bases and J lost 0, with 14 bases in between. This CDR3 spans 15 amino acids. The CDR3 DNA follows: TGTGCCAGCAGCCCCTGGACCGCGAGCTCCTACGAGCAGTACTTC. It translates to CASSPWTASSYEQYF.

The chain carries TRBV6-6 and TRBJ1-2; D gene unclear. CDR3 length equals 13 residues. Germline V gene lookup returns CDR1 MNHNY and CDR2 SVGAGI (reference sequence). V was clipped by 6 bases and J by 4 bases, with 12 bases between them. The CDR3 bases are TGTGCCAGCAGCCCTCGGTGGGGCTATGGCTACACCTTC. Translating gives CASSPRWGYGYTF.

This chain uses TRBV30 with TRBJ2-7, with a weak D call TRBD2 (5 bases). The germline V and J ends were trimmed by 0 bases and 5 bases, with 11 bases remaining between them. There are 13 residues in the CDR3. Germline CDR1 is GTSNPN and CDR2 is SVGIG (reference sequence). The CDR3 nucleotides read TGTGCCTGGAGTGTACACCGGGGTAACGAGCAGTACTTC. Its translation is CAWSVHRGNEQYF.

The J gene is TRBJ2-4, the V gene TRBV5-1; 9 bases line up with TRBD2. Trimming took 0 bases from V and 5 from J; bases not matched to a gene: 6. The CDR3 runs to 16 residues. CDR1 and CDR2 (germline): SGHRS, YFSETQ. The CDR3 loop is CASSLGLAASENIQYF. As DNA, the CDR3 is TGCGCCAGCAGCTTGGGACTAGCGGCGTCCGAAAACATTCAGTACTTC.

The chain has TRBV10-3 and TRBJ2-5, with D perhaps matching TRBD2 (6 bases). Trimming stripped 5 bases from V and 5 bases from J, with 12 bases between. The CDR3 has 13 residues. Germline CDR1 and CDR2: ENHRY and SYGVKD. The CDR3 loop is CAISRLVGETQYF. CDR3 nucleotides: TGTGCCATCAGTCGACTAGTCGGTGAGACCCAGTACTTC.

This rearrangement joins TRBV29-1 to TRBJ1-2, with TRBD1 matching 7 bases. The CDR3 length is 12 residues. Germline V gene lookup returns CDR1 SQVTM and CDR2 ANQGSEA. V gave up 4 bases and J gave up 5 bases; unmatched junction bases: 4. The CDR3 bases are TGCAGCGTTGTAGGGGGCCGGTATGGCTACACCTTC. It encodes CSVVGGRYGYTF.

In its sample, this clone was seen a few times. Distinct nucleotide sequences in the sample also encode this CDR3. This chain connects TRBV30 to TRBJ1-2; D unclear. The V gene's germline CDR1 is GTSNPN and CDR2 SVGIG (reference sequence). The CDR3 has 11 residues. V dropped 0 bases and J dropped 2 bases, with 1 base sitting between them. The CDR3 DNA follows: TGTGCCTGGAGTGTAAACTATGGCTACACCTTC. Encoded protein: CAWSVNYGYTF.

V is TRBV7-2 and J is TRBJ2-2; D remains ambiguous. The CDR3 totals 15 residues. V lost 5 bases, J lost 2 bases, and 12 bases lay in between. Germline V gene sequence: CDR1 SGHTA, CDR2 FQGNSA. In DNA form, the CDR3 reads TGTGCCAGCAGCACCCAGACCACTAACACCGGGGAGCTGTTTTTT. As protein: CASSTQTTNTGELFF. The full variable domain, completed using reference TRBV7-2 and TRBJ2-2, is GAGVSQSPSNKVTEKGKDVELRCDPISGHTALYWYRQSLGQGLEFLIYFQGNSAPDKSGLPSDRFSAERTGGSVSTLTIQRTQQEDSAVYLCASSTQTTNTGELFFGEGSRLTVL.

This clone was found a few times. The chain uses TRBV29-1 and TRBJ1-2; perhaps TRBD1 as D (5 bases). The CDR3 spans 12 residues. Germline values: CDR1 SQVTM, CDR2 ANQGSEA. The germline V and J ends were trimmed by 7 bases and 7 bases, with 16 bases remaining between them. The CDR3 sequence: CSAETASGGYTF. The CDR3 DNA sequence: TGCAGCGCTGAGACAGCCTCGGGTGGCTACACCTTC.

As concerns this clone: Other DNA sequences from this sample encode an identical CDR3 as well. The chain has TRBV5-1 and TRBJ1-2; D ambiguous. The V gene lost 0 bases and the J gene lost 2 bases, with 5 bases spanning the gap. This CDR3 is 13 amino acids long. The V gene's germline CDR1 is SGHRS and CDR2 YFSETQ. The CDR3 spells CASSLEGNYGYTF. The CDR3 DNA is TGCGCCAGCAGCTTGGAGGGCAACTATGGCTACACCTTC.

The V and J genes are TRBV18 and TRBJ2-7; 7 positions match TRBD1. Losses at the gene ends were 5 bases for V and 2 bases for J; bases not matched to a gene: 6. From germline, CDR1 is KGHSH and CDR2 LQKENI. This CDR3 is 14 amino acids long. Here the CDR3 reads CASSKSGTAYEQYF. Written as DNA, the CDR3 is TGTGCCAGCTCAAAATCCGGGACAGCCTACGAGCAGTACTTC.

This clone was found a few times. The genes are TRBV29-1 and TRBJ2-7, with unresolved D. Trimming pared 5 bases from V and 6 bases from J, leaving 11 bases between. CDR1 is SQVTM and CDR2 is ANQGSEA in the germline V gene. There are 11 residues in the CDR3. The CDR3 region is CSVLKGIEQYF. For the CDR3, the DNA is TGCAGCGTTCTAAAAGGGATCGAGCAGTACTTC.

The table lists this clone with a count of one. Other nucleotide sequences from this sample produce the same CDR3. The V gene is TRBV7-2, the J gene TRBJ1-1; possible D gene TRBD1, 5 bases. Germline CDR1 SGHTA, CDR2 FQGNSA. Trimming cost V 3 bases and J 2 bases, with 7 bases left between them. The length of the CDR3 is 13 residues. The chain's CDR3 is CASSFRVNTEAFF. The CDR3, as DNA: TGTGCCAGCAGCTTCAGGGTTAACACTGAAGCTTTCTTT.

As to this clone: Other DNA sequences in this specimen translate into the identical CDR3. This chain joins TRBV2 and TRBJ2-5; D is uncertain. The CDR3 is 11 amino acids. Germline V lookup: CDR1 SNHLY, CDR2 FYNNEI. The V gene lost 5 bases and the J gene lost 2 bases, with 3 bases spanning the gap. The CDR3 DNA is TGTGCCAGCAGTCCGCAAGAGACCCAGTACTTC. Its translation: CASSPQETQYF.

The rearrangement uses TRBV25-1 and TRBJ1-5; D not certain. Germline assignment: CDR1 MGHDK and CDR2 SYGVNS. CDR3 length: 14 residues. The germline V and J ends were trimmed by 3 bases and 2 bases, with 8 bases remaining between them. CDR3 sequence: CASSDGVGNQPQHF. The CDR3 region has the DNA TGTGCCAGCAGTGACGGGGTTGGCAATCAGCCCCAGCATTTT.

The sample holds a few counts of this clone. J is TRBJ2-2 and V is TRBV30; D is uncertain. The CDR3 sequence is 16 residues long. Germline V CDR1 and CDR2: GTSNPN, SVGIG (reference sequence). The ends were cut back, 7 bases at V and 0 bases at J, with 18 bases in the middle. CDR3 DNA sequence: TGTGCCTCAAGTGGGTTTTTGACCTCGAACACCGGGGAGCTGTTTTTT. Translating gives CASSGFLTSNTGELFF.

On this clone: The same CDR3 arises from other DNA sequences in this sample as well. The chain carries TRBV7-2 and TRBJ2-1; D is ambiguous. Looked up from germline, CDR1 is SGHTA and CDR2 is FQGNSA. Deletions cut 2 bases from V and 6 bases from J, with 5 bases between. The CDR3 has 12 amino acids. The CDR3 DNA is TGTGCCAGCAGCTTATCCCGCAATGAGCAGTTCTTC. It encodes CASSLSRNEQFF.

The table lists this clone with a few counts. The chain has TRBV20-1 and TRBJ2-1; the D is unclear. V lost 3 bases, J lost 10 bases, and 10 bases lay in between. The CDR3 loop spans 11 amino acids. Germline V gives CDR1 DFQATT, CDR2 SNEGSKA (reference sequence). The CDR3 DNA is TGCAGTGCTAGTAGGGCCCAAGAGCAGTTCTTC. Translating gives CSASRAQEQFF.

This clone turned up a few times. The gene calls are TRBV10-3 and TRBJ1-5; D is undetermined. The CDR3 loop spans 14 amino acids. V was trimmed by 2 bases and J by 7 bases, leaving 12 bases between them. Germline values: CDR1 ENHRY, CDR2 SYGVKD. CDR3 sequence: CAISEERVFQPQHF. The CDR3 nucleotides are TGTGCCATCAGTGAGGAGAGGGTGTTCCAGCCCCAGCATTTT.

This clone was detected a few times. The CDR3 DNA reads TGTGCCAGCAGCGCGGGGTTTCAAGAGACCCAGTACTTC. Translating it yields CASSAGFQETQYF. The rearrangement joins TRBV7-2 to TRBJ2-5, with a weak D call TRBD2 (6 bases). V was shortened by 5 bases and J by 2 bases, with 9 bases between the two germline ends. Germline assignment: CDR1 SGHTA and CDR2 FQGNSA. This CDR3 region has 13 residues.

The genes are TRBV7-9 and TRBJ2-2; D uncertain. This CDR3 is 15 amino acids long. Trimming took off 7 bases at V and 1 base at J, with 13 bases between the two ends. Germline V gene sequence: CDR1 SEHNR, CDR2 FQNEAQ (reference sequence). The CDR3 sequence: CASTFWHKNTGELFF. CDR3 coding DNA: TGTGCCAGCACTTTCTGGCATAAGAACACCGGGGAGCTGTTTTTT.